The present TCR beta chain was sequenced within a study of blood T cell repertoires in COVID-19. Clinical histories supplied by participants themselves formed the basis of cohort assignment. This table comes from immunoSEQ multiplex PCR, and its TCRdb copy is limited to in-frame clones, with some not included. The sample has 200,000 to 250,000 clones, approximately 90% seen once; the top ten hold roughly 1.7%. The material sequenced was PBMCs or T cells enriched from blood (not recorded which). The receptor was isolated from a man aged 40-50 years who had recovered from COVID-19.

The DNA of the CDR3 is TGCGCCAGCAGCTTGAGACCCCTAGGTGGTGAGACCCAGTACTTC. It specifies CASSLRPLGGETQYF. The J gene is TRBJ2-5, the V gene TRBV5-1; D gene unclear. This CDR3 contains 15 residues. Germline V gene sequence: CDR1 SGHRS, CDR2 YFSETQ. The ends were cut back, 1 base at V and 5 bases at J, with 15 bases in the middle.